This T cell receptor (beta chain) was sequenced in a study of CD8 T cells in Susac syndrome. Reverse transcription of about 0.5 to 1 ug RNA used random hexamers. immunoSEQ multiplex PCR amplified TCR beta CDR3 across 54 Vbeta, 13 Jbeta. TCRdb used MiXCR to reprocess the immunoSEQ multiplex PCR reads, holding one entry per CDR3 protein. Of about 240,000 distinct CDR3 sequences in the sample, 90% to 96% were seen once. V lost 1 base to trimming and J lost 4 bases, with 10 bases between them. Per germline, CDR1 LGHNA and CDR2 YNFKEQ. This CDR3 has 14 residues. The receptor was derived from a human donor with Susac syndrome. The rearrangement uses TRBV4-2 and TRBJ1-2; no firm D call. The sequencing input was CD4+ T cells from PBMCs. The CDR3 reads CASSQGQAGYGYTF. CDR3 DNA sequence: TGTGCCAGCAGCCAAGGCCAGGCTGGCTATGGCTACACCTTC.